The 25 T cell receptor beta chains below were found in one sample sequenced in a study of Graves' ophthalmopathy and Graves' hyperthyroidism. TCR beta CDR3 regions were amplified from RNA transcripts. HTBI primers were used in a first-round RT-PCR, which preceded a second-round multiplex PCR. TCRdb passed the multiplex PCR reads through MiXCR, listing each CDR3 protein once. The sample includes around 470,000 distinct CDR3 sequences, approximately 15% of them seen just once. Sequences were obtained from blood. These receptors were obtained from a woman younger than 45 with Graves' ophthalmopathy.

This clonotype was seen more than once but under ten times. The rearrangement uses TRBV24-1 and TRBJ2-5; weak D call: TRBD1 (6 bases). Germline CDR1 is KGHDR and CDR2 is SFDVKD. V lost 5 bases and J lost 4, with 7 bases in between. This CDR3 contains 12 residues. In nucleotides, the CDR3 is TGTGCCACCAGTGCAGGGGTAGAGACCCAGTACTTC. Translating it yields CATSAGVETQYF.

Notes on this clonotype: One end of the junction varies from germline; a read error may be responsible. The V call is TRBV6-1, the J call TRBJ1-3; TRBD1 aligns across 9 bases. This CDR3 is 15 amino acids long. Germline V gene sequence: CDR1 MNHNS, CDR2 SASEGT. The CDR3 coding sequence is TGTGCCAGCAGCCCAACAGGGGGCTTTGGAAACACCTTATATTTT. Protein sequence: CASSPTGGFGNTLYF.

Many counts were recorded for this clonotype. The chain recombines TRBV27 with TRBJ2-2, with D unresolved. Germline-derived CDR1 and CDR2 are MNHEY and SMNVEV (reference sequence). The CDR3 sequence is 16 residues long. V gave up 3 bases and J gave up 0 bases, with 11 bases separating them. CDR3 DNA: TGTGCCAGCAGTTTTTCAGGTTTTACGAACACCGGGGAGCTGTTTTTT. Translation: CASSFSGFTNTGELFF.

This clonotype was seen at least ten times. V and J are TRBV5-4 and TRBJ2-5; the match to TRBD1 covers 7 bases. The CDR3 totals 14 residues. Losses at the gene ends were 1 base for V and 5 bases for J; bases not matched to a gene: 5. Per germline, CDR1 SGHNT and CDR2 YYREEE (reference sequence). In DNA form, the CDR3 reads TGTGCCAGCAGCTTGAAAAGGGGGCGGGAGACCCAGTACTTC. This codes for CASSLKRGRETQYF.

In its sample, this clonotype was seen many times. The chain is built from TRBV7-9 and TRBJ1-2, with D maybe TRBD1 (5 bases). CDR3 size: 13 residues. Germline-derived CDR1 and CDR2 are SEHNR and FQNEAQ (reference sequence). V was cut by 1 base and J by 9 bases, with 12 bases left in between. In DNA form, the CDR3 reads TGTGCCAGCAGCTTAGAGGGTCGGGGGAGCTACACCTTC. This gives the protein CASSLEGRGSYTF.

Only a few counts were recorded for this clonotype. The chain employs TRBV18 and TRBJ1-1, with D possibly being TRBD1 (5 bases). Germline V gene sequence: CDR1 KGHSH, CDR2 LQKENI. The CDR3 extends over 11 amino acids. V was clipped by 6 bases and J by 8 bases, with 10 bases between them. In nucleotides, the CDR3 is TGTGCCAGCTCCGGGGGGTCGGAAGCTTTCTTT. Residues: CASSGGSEAFF.

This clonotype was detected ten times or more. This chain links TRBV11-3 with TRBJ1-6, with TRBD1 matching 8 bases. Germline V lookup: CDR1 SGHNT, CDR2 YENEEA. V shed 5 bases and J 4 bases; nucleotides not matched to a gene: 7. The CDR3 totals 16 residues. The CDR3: CASSLAGGEYNSPLHF. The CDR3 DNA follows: TGTGCCAGCAGCCTCGCAGGGGGCGAGTATAATTCACCCCTCCACTTT. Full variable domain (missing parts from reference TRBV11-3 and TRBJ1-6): EAGVVQSPRYKIIEKKQPVAFWCNPISGHNTLYWYLQNLGQGPELLIRYENEEAVDDSQLPKDRFSAERLKGVDSTLKIQPAELGDSAVYLCASSLAGGEYNSPLHFGNGTRLTVT.

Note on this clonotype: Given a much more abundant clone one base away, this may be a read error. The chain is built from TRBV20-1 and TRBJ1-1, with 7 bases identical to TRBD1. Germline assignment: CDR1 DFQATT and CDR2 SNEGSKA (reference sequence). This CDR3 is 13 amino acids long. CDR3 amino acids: CSARVVGGSEAIF. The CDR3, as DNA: TGCAGTGCTAGAGTTGTAGGGGGCTCTGAAGCTATCTTT.

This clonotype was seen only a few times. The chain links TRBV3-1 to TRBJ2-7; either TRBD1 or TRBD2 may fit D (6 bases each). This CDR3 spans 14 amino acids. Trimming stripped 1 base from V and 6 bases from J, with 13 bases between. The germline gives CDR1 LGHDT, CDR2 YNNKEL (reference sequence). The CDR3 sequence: CASSQAQGRSEQYF. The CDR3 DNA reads TGTGCCAGCAGCCAAGCGCAGGGGAGGAGCGAGCAGTACTTC.

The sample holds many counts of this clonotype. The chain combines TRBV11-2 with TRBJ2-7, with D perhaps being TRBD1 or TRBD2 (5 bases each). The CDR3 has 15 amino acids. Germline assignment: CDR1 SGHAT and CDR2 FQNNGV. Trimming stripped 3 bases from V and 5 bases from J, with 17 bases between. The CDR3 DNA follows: TGTGCCAGCAGCTTGGCCGGGGCAGGGAAGGACGAGCAGTACTTC. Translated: CASSLAGAGKDEQYF. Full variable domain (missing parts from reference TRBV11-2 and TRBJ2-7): EAGVAQSPRYKIIEKRQSVAFWCNPISGHATLYWYQQILGQGPKLLIQFQNNGVVDDSQLPKDRFSAERLKGVDSTLKIQPAKLEDSAVYLCASSLAGAGKDEQYFGPGTRLTVT.

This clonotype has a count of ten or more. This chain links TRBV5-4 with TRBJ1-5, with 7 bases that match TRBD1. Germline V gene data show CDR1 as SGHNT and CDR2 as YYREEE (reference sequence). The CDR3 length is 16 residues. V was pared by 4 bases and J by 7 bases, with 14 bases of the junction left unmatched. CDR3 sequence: CASSPISTGTEQPQHF. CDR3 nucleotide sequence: TGTGCCAGCAGCCCGATATCGACAGGGACAGAACAGCCCCAGCATTTT.

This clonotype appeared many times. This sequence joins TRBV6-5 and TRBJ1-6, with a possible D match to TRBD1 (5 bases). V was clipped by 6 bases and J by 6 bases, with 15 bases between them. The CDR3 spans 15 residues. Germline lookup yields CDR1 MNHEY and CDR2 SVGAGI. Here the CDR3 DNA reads TGTGCCAGCAGCCCCGGGGGGGGAATTAATTCACCCCTCCACTTT. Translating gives CASSPGGGINSPLHF.

Written as DNA, the CDR3 is TGTGCCACCAGCGACACCGGGACAGGCAGCTCCTACGAGCAGTACTTC. The encoded protein is CATSDTGTGSSYEQYF. This sequence joins TRBV15 and TRBJ2-7, with TRBD1 matching over 8 bases. Germline CDR1 is LNHNV and CDR2 is YYDKDF (reference sequence). The CDR3 consists of 16 residues. Losses at the gene ends were 5 bases for V and 0 bases for J; bases not matched to a gene: 9.

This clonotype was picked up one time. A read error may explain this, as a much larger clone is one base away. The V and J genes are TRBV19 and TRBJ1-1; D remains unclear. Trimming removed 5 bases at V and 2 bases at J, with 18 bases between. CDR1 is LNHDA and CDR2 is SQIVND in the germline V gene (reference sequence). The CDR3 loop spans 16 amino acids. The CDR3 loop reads CASSSPPDLDNTEAFF. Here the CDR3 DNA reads TGTGCCAGTAGTTCCCCCCCTGACCTGGACAACACTGAAGCTTTCTTT.

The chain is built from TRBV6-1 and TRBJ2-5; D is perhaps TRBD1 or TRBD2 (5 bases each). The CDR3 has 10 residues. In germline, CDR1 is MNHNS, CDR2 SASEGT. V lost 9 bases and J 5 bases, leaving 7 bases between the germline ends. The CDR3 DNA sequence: TGTGCCAGTGAGGGGGAGACCCAGTACTTC. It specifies CASEGETQYF.

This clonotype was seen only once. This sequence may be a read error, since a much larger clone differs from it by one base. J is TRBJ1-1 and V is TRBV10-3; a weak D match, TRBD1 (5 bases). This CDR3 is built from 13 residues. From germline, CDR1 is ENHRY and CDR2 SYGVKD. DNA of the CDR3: TGTGCCATCAGGCCCGGCGTTAGGGGTGAAGATTTCTTT. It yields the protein CAIRPGVRGEDFF.

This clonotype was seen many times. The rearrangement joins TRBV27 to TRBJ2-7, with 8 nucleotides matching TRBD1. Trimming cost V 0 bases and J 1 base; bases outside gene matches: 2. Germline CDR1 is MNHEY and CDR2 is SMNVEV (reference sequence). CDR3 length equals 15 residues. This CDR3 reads CASSLSGQGSYEQYF. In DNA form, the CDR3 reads TGTGCCAGCAGTTTATCAGGACAGGGATCCTACGAGCAGTACTTC.

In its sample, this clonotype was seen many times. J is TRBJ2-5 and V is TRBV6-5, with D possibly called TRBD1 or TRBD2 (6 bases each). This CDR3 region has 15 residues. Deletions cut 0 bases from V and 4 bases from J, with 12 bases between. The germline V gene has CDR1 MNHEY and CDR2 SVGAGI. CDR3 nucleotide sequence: TGTGCCAGCAGTTACTCGAGAGGGGGAGGAGAGACCCAGTACTTC. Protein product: CASSYSRGGGETQYF.

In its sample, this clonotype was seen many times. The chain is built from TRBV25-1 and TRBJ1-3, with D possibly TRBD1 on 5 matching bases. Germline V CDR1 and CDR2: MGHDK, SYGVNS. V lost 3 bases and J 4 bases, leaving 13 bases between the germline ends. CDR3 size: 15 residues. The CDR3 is CASSDPGDPGNTIYF. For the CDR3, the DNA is TGTGCCAGCAGTGACCCGGGGGATCCAGGAAACACCATATATTTT.

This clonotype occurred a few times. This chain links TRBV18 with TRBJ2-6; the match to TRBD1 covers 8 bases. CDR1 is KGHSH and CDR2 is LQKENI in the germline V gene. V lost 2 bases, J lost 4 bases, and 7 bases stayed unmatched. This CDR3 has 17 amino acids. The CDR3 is CASSPGTGAPGANVLTF. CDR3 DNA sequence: TGTGCCAGCTCACCAGGGACAGGCGCGCCGGGGGCCAACGTCCTGACTTTC.

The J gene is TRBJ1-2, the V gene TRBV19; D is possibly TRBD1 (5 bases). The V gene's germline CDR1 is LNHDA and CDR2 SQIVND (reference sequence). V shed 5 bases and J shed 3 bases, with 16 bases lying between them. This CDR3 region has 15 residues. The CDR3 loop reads CASSFGGLTDYGYTF. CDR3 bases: TGTGCCAGTAGTTTCGGGGGACTGACCGACTATGGCTACACCTTC. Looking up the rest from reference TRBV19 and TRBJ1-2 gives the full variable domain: DGGITQSPKYLFRKEGQNVTLSCEQNLNHDAMYWYRQDPGQGLRLIYYSQIVNDFQKGDIAEGYSVSREKKESFPLTVTSAQKNPTAFYLCASSFGGLTDYGYTFGSGTRLTVV.

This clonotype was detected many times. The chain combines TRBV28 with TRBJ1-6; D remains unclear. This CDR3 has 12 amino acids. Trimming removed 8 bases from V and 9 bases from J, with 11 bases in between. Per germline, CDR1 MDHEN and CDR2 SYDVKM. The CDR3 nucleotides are TGTGCCAGCGGCTTTATGGGTTCACCCCTCCACTTT. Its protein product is CASGFMGSPLHF.

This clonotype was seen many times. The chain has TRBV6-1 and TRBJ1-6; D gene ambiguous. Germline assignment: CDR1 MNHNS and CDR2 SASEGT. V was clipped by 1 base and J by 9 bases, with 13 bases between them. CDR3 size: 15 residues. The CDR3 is CASSEVLLVGSPLHF. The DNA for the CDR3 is TGTGCCAGCAGTGAAGTCCTACTCGTGGGTTCACCCCTCCACTTT.

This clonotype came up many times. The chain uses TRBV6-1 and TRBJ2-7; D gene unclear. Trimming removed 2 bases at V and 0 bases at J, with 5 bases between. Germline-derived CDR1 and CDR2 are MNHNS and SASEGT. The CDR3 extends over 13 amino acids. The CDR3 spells CASSEQSSYEQYF. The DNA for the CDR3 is TGTGCCAGCAGTGAACAGAGCTCCTACGAGCAGTACTTC.

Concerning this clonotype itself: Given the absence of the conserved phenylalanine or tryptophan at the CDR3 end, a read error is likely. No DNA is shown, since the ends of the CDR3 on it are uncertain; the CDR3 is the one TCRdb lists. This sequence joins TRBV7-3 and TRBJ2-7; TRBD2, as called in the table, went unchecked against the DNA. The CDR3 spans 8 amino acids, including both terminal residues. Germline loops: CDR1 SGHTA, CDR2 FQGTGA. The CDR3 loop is CASSPQRG.